Described below is a single T cell receptor beta chain sequence and its context. The table came from immunoSEQ multiplex PCR; TCRdb's copy has only in-frame clones and leaves some out. The data contain approximately 90,000 clones, approximately 95% of them singletons. The sample comes from a study of control samples from healthy donors and cancer patients. Trimming took 3 bases from V and 8 from J, leaving 7 bases between them. In germline, CDR1 is MDHEN, CDR2 SYDVKM. The CDR3 has 12 residues. The receptor comes from a young woman in good health. The J gene is TRBJ1-4, the V gene TRBV28; D is unresolved. The sequenced material came from blood. The CDR3, as DNA: TGTGCCAGCAGTTTTAGTCCCGAAAAACTGTTTTTT. Amino acid sequence: CASSFSPEKLFF.